The next 3 T cell receptor beta chains were all read from a single sample in a study of cytomegalovirus exposure and HLA in healthy donors. The study ran its PCR with 60 Vbeta and 13 Jbeta primers. Using immunoSEQ multiplex PCR, the repertoire was profiled, and TCRdb retains in-frame clones only, with some absent. The top ten hold approximately 1.8% of the sample, which has approximately 210,000 clones, 81% seen once. Sequencing used PBMCs. These TCRs come from a man between 18 and 29 years old in good health and CMV-seronegative.

The chain links TRBV9 to TRBJ1-1, with TRBD1 identical over 8 bases. J was trimmed by 5 bases and V by 1 base; bases with no gene match: 10. CDR1 and CDR2 from the germline V gene are SGDLS and YYNGEE. The CDR3 has 16 residues. This CDR3 is CASSVTSQGARTEAFF. As DNA, the CDR3 is TGTGCCAGCAGCGTAACGAGTCAGGGGGCACGGACTGAAGCTTTCTTT.

This chain connects TRBV11-1 to TRBJ2-7; 10 bases align to TRBD2. From germline, CDR1 is SGHAT and CDR2 FQDESV (reference sequence). This CDR3 contains 19 residues. V dropped 7 bases and J dropped 4; count of bases not matched to a gene: 22. DNA for the CDR3: TGTGCCAGCACCCCCGTCCGGGGTTCGGCTAGCGGGAGTACGTACGAGCAGTACTTC. It yields the protein CASTPVRGSASGSTYEQYF.

The V gene is TRBV9, the J gene TRBJ2-7, with TRBD2 matching over 7 bases. Germline loops: CDR1 SGDLS, CDR2 YYNGEE. The CDR3 extends over 13 amino acids. V was clipped by 3 bases and J by 5 bases; unmatched bases: 5. CDR3 sequence reads: CASSGGLQNEQYF. CDR3 nucleotides: TGTGCCAGCAGCGGGGGACTACAGAACGAGCAGTACTTC.